Following are 32 T cell receptor delta chains from one sample sequenced in a study of Vγ9Vδ2 T cells in congenital toxoplasmosis (dated by TCRdb to about 2021). TCRdb records Illumina MiSeq as the sequencer. cDNA was made by template-switch reverse transcription with TRGC- and TRDC-specific primers in one tube, using SuperScript II. The TRGC primer was designed so that it binds both the TRGC1 and the TRGC2 constant genes. Public reads were reanalyzed in TCRdb with CATT, and rows carrying the same DNA were merged afterwards. The sample table contains about 710 delta-chain clones; only one count was recorded for roughly half of them. The top ten clones comprise about 25% of the sample. Sequences were obtained from gamma-delta T cells from blood. All receptors come from a child under 10 years old born to a mother with Toxoplasma gondii infection during pregnancy, either congenitally infected or uninfected (not recorded which).

A word on this clone: Only one base separates this from a far larger clonotype, so it likely reflects a read error. Additional DNA sequences in this sample encode the identical CDR3. The chain uses TRDV1 and TRDJ1; D is perhaps TRDD2 or TRDD3 (6 bases each). TCRdb supplies no J gene; here it was assigned by aligning the nucleotide sequence to germline. Trimming shortened V by 1 base and J by 1 base, and 34 bases separated the two germline ends. Germline V gene sequence: CDR1 TSWWSYY, CDR2 QGS. The CDR3 sequence is 23 residues long. CDR3: CALGEHCPFHLISGAPSTDKLIF. The DNA of the CDR3 is TGTGCTCTTGGGGAACATTGCCCCTTCCACCTTATCTCTGGGGCACCCTCCACCGATAAACTCATCTTT.

Worth noting for this clone: TCRdb's listed protein matches a much larger clone and diverges from this DNA's translation at residues 9 and 14, likely through a read error; the protein shown comes from the DNA. For the V gene the call is TRDV2; the J gene has no call; the table gives TRDD3 as D, unverified against the DNA. This CDR3 has 16 residues. Germline-derived CDR1 and CDR2 are GEAIGNYY and EKD. CDR3: CACDWGSSLDTRQIFF. The CDR3 nucleotides read TGTGCCTGTGACTGGGGGAGCTCCTTGGACACCCGACAGATTTTTTTC.

For this clone: The protein given by TCRdb reflects a much larger clone and differs at residue 6 from this DNA's translation, likely from a read error; the protein shown is the DNA's translation. The chain couples TRDV1 to TRDJ1; possible D gene TRDD3, 6 bases. The J gene was not available in TCRdb and was assigned here by matching the DNA to germline segments. This CDR3 comprises 13 residues. Germline lookup yields CDR1 TSWWSYY and CDR2 QGS. V was pared by 9 bases and J by 4 bases, with 15 bases between. CDR3 DNA: TGTGCTCTACGACCGAAGATACGCGATAAACTCATCTTT. Its protein product is CALRPKIRDKLIF.

The table lists this clone with a few counts. This likely traces to a read error, being one base from a far larger clone. V usage is TRDV2 and J usage is TRDJ2; perhaps TRDD3 as D (6 bases). TCRdb does not report a J gene; here it was assigned by matching the DNA to germline references. The V gene lost 0 bases and the J gene lost 4 bases, with 11 bases spanning the gap. This CDR3 comprises 15 residues. Germline lookup yields CDR1 GEAIGNYY and CDR2 EKD. CDR3 bases: TGTGCCTGTGACACCTGGGGGGCTTGGACAGCACAACTCTTCTTT. Translating gives CACDTWGAWTAQLFF.

Concerning this clone: This clone may be a read error of a much larger clone one base away. V gene TRDV1 combines with J gene TRDJ1; TRDD3 agrees at 10 bases. The J gene, not given by TCRdb, was assigned here from a germline match of the nucleotide sequence. From germline, CDR1 is TSWWSYY and CDR2 QGS. The CDR3 runs 23 residues. V was pared by 2 bases and J by 1 base, with 25 bases of the junction left unmatched. The CDR3 loop is CALGEDGTFLYHWGILGTDKLIF. CDR3 DNA sequence: TGTGCTCTTGGGGAAGATGGTACCTTCCTGTACCACTGGGGGATTTTGGGCACCGATAAACTCATCTTT.

By proportion, this clone is hyperexpanded. The chain joins TRDV1 to TRDJ3, with D perhaps TRDD3 (7 bases). The CDR3 covers 22 residues. Trimming removed 0 bases at V and 0 bases at J, with 21 bases between. Germline V CDR1 and CDR2: TSWWSYY, QGS. For the CDR3, the DNA is TGTGCTCTTGGGGAACTTCCTACTGTACTGGGGTGCTGCTCCTGGGACACCCGACAGATGTTTTTC. Translated, it gives CALGELPTVLGCCSWDTRQMFF.

By frequency in the sample, this clone is large. The J gene is TRDJ3, the V gene TRDV2, with TRDD3 matching over 9 bases. The CDR3 sequence is 17 residues long. Germline values: CDR1 GEAIGNYY, CDR2 EKD. The trim removed 0 bases at V and 5 bases at J, leaving 4 bases unmatched. CDR3 in amino acids: CACDTAGIRRDTRQMFF. DNA for the CDR3: TGTGCCTGTGACACCGCGGGGATACGCAGGGACACCCGACAGATGTTTTTC.

This clone was seen a handful of times. A read error likely explains this, since a far larger clone differs by one base. The chain joins TRDV1 to TRDJ3, with a weak D call TRDD2 (8 bases). The CDR3 covers 22 residues. Per the germline V gene, CDR1 is TSWWSYY and CDR2 is QGS. CDR3 sequence: CAIGELPTVLGCCSWDTRQMFF. CDR3 nucleotide sequence: TGTGCTATTGGGGAACTTCCTACTGTACTGGGGTGCTGCTCCTGGGACACCCGACAGATGTTTTTC.

This clone counts as hyperexpanded. The J gene is TRDJ1, the V gene TRDV1; the D gene is possibly TRDD2 (6 bases). With 5 bases removed from V and 4 bases from J, the gap between germline ends came to 14 bases. The CDR3 covers 14 residues. In germline, CDR1 is TSWWSYY, CDR2 QGS. The CDR3, as DNA: TGTGCTCTTGGGATTCCTATCCCCGGCGATAAACTCATCTTT. Its translation is CALGIPIPGDKLIF.

This clone is a singleton in its sample. A read error is likely here: a far larger clone is one base away. The V gene is TRDV2, the J gene TRDJ3; 11 nucleotides line up with TRDD3. TCRdb supplies no J gene; here it was assigned by aligning the nucleotide sequence to germline. Germline V gene data show CDR1 as GEAIGNYY and CDR2 as EKD. This CDR3 region has 19 residues. The CDR3 DNA reads TGTGCCTGGGACACCGTACTGGGGGATAGCTCCTGGGACACCCGACAGATGTTTTTC. Protein sequence: CAWDTVLGDSSWDTRQMFF.

Concerning this clone itself: The protein TCRdb lists belongs to a much larger clone and differs from this DNA's translation at residue 3, which points to a read error; the protein shown is made from the DNA. The chain combines TRDV3 with TRDJ1; the match to TRDD3 covers 13 bases. V lost 5 bases, J lost 0 bases, and 6 bases stayed unmatched. This CDR3 has 15 residues. Germline CDR1 reads TVYSNPD; CDR2 reads GDNSRS (reference sequence). The CDR3 region has the DNA TGTGCCGATACTACTGGGGGATACGACACCGATAAACTCATCTTT. This translates into CADTTGGYDTDKLIF.

This clone has a handful of counts. A much larger clone differs by one base, so this may be a read error. This chain joins TRDV1 and TRDJ1; 9 bases are shared with TRDD2. The ends lost 0 bases at V and 0 bases at J; junction bases unmatched: 17. Germline CDR1 TSWWSYY, CDR2 QGS. The CDR3 runs to 21 residues. The DNA of the CDR3 is TGTGCTCTTGGGGAACTTGCCTTCCTACGTGCGGGGGGGTGTTACACCGATAAACTCATCTTT. Protein sequence: CALGELAFLRAGGCYTDKLIF.

With regard to this clone: A far larger clone is off by one base, so a read error is likely. Additional DNA sequences in this sample encode the identical CDR3. The V call is TRDV2, the J call TRDJ1; tentatively, D is TRDD3 (5 bases). No J gene was available from TCRdb, and it was assigned here by a germline match of the DNA. Germline V lookup: CDR1 GEAIGNYY, CDR2 EKD. Between the trimmed V and J ends, which lost 2 bases and 0 bases, there was a span of 9 bases. The CDR3 is 14 residues long. The CDR3 loop reads CACDILVDTDKLIF. As DNA, the CDR3 is TGTGCCTGTGACATACTGGTGGACACCGATAAACTCATCTTT.

J is TRDJ1 and V is TRDV1; possibly TRDD2 for D (9 bases). As TCRdb names no J gene, one was assigned here on the basis of a DNA match to germline. The CDR3 consists of 22 residues. V was clipped by 4 bases and J by 3 bases, with 36 bases between them. Germline values: CDR1 TSWWSYY, CDR2 QGS. CDR3 loop: CALGVSPSYLSWGYRDPDKLIF. CDR3 sequence (DNA): TGTGCTCTTGGGGTCTCGCCTTCCTACTTATCCTGGGGATACCGGGACCCCGATAAACTCATCTTT.

By share, this clone ranks as medium-sized. V is TRDV2 and J is TRDJ3, with 12 bases matching TRDD3. V dropped 0 bases and J dropped 0; count of bases not matched to a gene: 11. Germline V gene data show CDR1 as GEAIGNYY and CDR2 as EKD. The CDR3 is 22 residues long. The chain's CDR3 is CACDTVNWGIPQSSWDTRQMFF. For the CDR3, the DNA is TGTGCCTGTGACACCGTTAACTGGGGGATACCCCAAAGCTCCTGGGACACCCGACAGATGTTTTTC.

This chain joins TRDV2 and TRDJ3; 8 positions agree with TRDD3. The J gene was not available in TCRdb and was assigned here by matching the DNA to germline segments. This CDR3 region has 21 residues. In germline, CDR1 is GEAIGNYY, CDR2 EKD. V dropped 0 bases and J dropped 0; count of bases not matched to a gene: 12. The CDR3 loop reads CACDTVLRDTLSSWDTRQMFF. The CDR3 DNA reads TGTGCCTGTGACACCGTACTGAGGGATACGCTTAGCTCCTGGGACACCCGACAGATGTTTTTC.

A remark on this clone: Just one base apart from a much larger clone, this may be a read error. The chain links TRDV1 to TRDJ4; 12 positions agree with TRDD3. Because TCRdb records no J gene, it was assigned here through a match of the DNA to germline. Germline V gives CDR1 TSWWSYY, CDR2 QGS. The junction had 22 bases not matched to a gene; V was cut back by 0 bases and J by 5 bases. This CDR3 is 21 amino acids long. CDR3 sequence: CALGELFRPMLTGGYHFPLIF. The CDR3 bases are TGTGCTCTTGGGGAACTCTTCCGACCGATGCTTACTGGGGGATACCACTTCCCCCTGATCTTT.

Regarding this clone: A far larger clone is only one base removed, so a read error is likely. The chain is built from TRDV1 and TRDJ1; a possible D gene is TRDD3 (8 bases). No J segment appears in TCRdb, so it was assigned here by matching the sequence to germline. The CDR3 contains 29 residues. Trimming removed 0 bases at V and 0 bases at J, with 50 bases between. Germline assignment: CDR1 TSWWSYY and CDR2 QGS. CDR3 DNA: TGTGCTCTTGGGGAACTTCCCAGCGAGTCCATTCCTACAAGCTACGGACTGGGGGCTTACCATCTGTACACCGATAAACTCATCTTT. Translation: CALGELPSESIPTSYGLGAYHLYTDKLIF.

This clone is classed as large. The rearrangement uses TRDV1 and TRDJ1, with 12 bases lining up with TRDD3. The CDR3 is 19 amino acids. Germline V lookup: CDR1 TSWWSYY, CDR2 QGS. J lost 2 bases, V lost 5 bases, and 15 bases had no gene match. CDR3 region: CALGKPPLSWGIRTDKLIF. In DNA form, the CDR3 reads TGTGCTCTTGGGAAACCTCCACTCTCCTGGGGGATACGAACCGATAAACTCATCTTT.

The chain has TRDV2 and TRDJ1; 7 positions match TRDD3. Germline matching of the DNA provided the J gene here, since TCRdb leaves it blank. Germline CDR1 GEAIGNYY, CDR2 EKD. CDR3 length: 13 residues. With 3 bases clipped from V and 2 bases from J, the junction kept 2 bases outside the gene matches. CDR3 sequence (DNA): TGTGCCTGTGACTGGGGGAAAACCGATAAACTCATCTTT. Protein: CACDWGKTDKLIF.

This clone was detected only once. This likely reflects a read error, since a far larger clone is one base away. Other DNA sequences in the same sample also yield this CDR3. The J gene was not called, though the V gene is TRDV2; the D call of TRDD3 is as the table states it, not checked on the DNA. The CDR3 spans 16 residues. Germline V gene data show CDR1 as GEAIGNYY and CDR2 as EKD. The chain's CDR3 is CACDALLGVYPAQLFF. In DNA, the CDR3 is TGTGCCTGTGACGCTCTACTGGGGGTCTACCCAGCACAGCTCTTCTTT.

Turning to this clone: TCRdb's protein, taken from a much larger clone, differs from this DNA's translation at residue 13, likely owing to a read error; the protein displayed comes from the DNA. This chain links TRDV2 with TRDJ2; the match to TRDD3 covers 9 bases. No J segment appears in TCRdb, so it was assigned here by matching the sequence to germline. Germline CDR1 is GEAIGNYY and CDR2 is EKD. There are 16 residues in the CDR3. The DNA of the CDR3 is TGTGCCTGTGACTGGGGGATAAAAGCTTTGACAGCACTACTCTTCTTT. Its protein is CACDWGIKALTALLFF.

The sample holds a few counts of this clone. A much larger clone lies a single base off, so this may be a read error. The chain couples TRDV2 to TRDJ3; 12 nucleotides match TRDD3. Germline CDR1 GEAIGNYY, CDR2 EKD. The CDR3 sequence is 24 residues long. The CDR3 sequence: CACDTIDRGLLGDTSSLDTRQMFF. The CDR3 nucleotides are TGTGCCTGTGACACTATCGATCGAGGCTTACTGGGGGATACAAGCTCCTTGGACACCCGACAGATGTTTTTC.

To note about this clone: Being one base from a much bigger clone, this may be a read error. The chain joins TRDV1 to TRDJ1, with TRDD3 matching 8 bases. TCRdb carries no J gene annotation; the J gene was assigned here by matching the DNA with germline. V shed 1 base, J shed 2 bases, and the junction held 24 bases outside the gene matches. CDR1 is TSWWSYY and CDR2 is QGS in the germline V gene. This CDR3 spans 22 amino acids. The CDR3 region is CALGEPPDEFRVLGGKTDKLIF. In nucleotides, the CDR3 is TGTGCTCTTGGGGAACCACCCGATGAATTCCGCGTACTGGGGGGCAAAACCGATAAACTCATCTTT.

This clone was picked up one time. This may stem from a read error, because a much larger clone lies one nucleotide away. This chain uses TRDV1 with TRDJ1; the D gene is possibly TRDD3 (10 bases). No J gene is reported in TCRdb; it was inferred here by comparing the DNA with germline. Germline CDR1 is TSWWSYY and CDR2 is QGS. Trimming took off 1 base at V and 4 bases at J, with 34 bases between the two ends. This CDR3 has 22 residues. This chain's CDR3 is CALGEHRSFLPLGDRSSDKLIF. The CDR3 DNA reads as TGTGCTCTTGGGGAACACCGCTCCTTCCTACCACTGGGGGATCGTTCAAGCGATAAACTCATCTTT.

A note on this clone: TCRdb's protein, taken from a much larger clone, differs from this DNA's translation at residue 14, likely owing to a read error; the protein displayed comes from the DNA. The V gene reported is TRDV2; the J gene is uncalled; the D segment call TRDD3 is taken from the table without a DNA check. CDR3 length: 16 residues. Germline-derived CDR1 and CDR2 are GEAIGNYY and EKD. CDR3: CACDALLGVYPAQIFF. CDR3 bases: TGTGCCTGTGACGCTCTACTGGGGGTCTACCCAGCACAAATCTTCTTT.

By sample share, this clone is large. The V gene is TRDV1, the J gene TRDJ1; 8 bases are shared with TRDD3. Trimming removed 0 bases from V and 5 bases from J; junction bases left unmatched: 17. The CDR3 totals 19 residues. Germline values: CDR1 TSWWSYY, CDR2 QGS. CDR3: CALGELPSQCYWGQDKLIF. The CDR3 bases are TGTGCTCTTGGGGAACTTCCTTCCCAATGCTACTGGGGGCAGGATAAACTCATCTTT.

This clone is medium-sized (0.01 to 0.1%) in the sample. This chain uses TRDV2 with TRDJ1; 13 bases agree with TRDD3. The J gene comes from matching the DNA to germline here; TCRdb lacks it. The V gene's germline CDR1 is GEAIGNYY and CDR2 EKD. The CDR3 runs 18 residues. The ends lost 0 bases at V and 1 base at J; junction bases unmatched: 7. The CDR3 spells CACDTVLGDTRSTDKLIF. The CDR3 bases are TGTGCCTGTGACACCGTACTGGGGGATACGCGATCCACCGATAAACTCATCTTT.

Concerning this clone itself: A far bigger clonotype differs at one base, so this is likely a read error. This sequence joins TRDV1 and TRDJ1; D is ambiguous. Matching the DNA to germline supplied the J gene, which TCRdb does not give. CDR3 length: 19 residues. V was clipped by 1 base and J by 0 bases, with 21 bases between them. The V gene's germline CDR1 is TSWWSYY and CDR2 QGS. The CDR3, as DNA: TGTGCTCTTGGGGAACCAGCCGGTAGGCTGGTGCGGTACACCGATAAACTCATCTTT. It is translated as CALGEPAGRLVRYTDKLIF.

The chain is built from TRDV2 and TRDJ2; TRDD3 matches at 11 bases. Since TCRdb gives no J gene, matching the DNA to germline was used here to assign it. Germline CDR1 reads GEAIGNYY; CDR2 reads EKD. Germline trimming cut 3 bases from V and 0 bases from J; bases unmatched to any gene: 8. This CDR3 is 18 amino acids long. CDR3 amino acids: CACDPLGDTRTLTAQLFF. CDR3 sequence (DNA): TGTGCCTGTGACCCTCTGGGGGATACAAGAACTTTGACAGCACAACTCTTCTTT.

Note on this clone: A read error is the likely source, as a far larger clone sits one nucleotide away. The chain employs TRDV2 and TRDJ2; D perhaps matches TRDD3 (5 bases). V was trimmed by 3 bases and J by 5 bases, leaving 12 bases between them. CDR3 length equals 14 residues. Germline V gives CDR1 GEAIGNYY, CDR2 EKD. DNA of the CDR3: TGTGCCTGTGACGTACTGGTGGATACAGCACAACTCTTCTTT. Translated: CACDVLVDTAQLFF.

Remarks on this clone: It is likely a read error: a sequence one base away is far more abundant. The chain links TRDV1 to TRDJ1; D might be TRDD3 (6 bases). Here the J gene came from matching the DNA to germline, since TCRdb omits it. The CDR3 contains 23 residues. V was cut by 1 base and J by 1 base, with 34 bases left in between. CDR1 and CDR2 from the germline V gene are TSWWSYY and QGS. The CDR3 region has the DNA TGTGCTCTTGGGGAACATTGCCCCCTCCACCTTATCTCTGGGGCCCCCTCCACCGATAAACTCATCTTT. Amino acids: CALGEHCPLHLISGAPSTDKLIF.